Given below is one T cell receptor (beta chain) in context. V lost 8 bases, J lost 6 bases, and 13 bases lay in between. The CDR3 runs 12 residues. Germline values: CDR1 MDHEN, CDR2 SYDVKM. This entry comes from a study of blood T cell repertoires in COVID-19. At the level of the study: Samples of COVID-19 (acute and convalescent) were obtained from the United States, Italy and Spain.

Repertoires were generated with immunoSEQ multiplex PCR, while TCRdb's copy carries only in-frame clones and drops some. The table records around 170,000 clones, 86% of them present only once. Cohort 3 recovery required two negative PCRs, clearance, or symptom resolution. The sequenced sample was PBMCs or T cells enriched from blood (not recorded which). The genes are TRBV28 and TRBJ1-2, with D possibly being TRBD1 (6 bases). This TCR was recovered from a woman in her 30s who had recovered from COVID-19. For the CDR3, the DNA is TGTGCCAGCCACAGGGTAGGCGATGGCTACACCTTC. Its translation: CASHRVGDGYTF.